This T cell receptor beta chain was observed in a study of blood T cell repertoires in COVID-19. Across the study: Whether acute or convalescent, the COVID-19 samples came from the United States, Italy and Spain. From T cells, B-cell-depleted T cells, or PBMCs came the material, which was cDNA or gDNA.

The V and J ends lost 2 bases and 2 bases respectively, with 15 bases between them. The CDR3 length is 15 residues. Looked up from germline, CDR1 is GTSNPN and CDR2 is SVGIG (reference sequence). Methods used by the authors: Reference gene primers were amplified, and this amplification served to estimate nucleated cell counts. The repertoire was sequenced with immunoSEQ multiplex PCR; TCRdb's copy has only in-frame clones and lacks some. From that table come the V and J calls and clone size; the DNA was used to work out D and trimming. This sample has some 140,000 clones, with just under 85% found just once.

The V call is TRBV30, the J call TRBJ1-2, with a possible D match to TRBD1 (5 bases). This clonotype was sampled from a woman aged 60 to 75 with acute or convalescent COVID-19. Input material: peripheral blood. The CDR3 loop reads CAWSISGWGNYGYTF. The CDR3 bases are TGTGCCTGGAGTATCTCAGGTTGGGGCAACTATGGCTACACCTTC.